The 8 T cell receptor beta chains presented below share a single source sample, sequenced in a study of T and B cells in COVID-19 patients. BIOMED2 TRB-A/B primer pools were used in multiplex TRB PCR. TCRdb re-called the multiplex PCR reads through MiXCR, storing one row per CDR3 protein. The table has tens of thousands of distinct CDR3 sequences, approximately 30% seen once; the top ten hold 2.1%. TRB was amplified from about 260-540 ng of blood genomic DNA. Specimen: blood. These TCRs come from a human donor who had recovered from COVID-19.

In this sample, this clonotype turned up a few times. CDR3 loop: CASRPTAPRGADTQYF. The CDR3 coding sequence is TGTGCCAGCAGGCCTACAGCCCCTCGGGGGGCAGATACGCAGTATTTT. The chain has TRBV12-3 or TRBV12-4 and TRBJ2-3, with 7 bases lining up with TRBD2. The J segment lost 4 bases and the V segment lost 6 bases, leaving 13 bases of the junction unmatched. The CDR3 loop spans 16 amino acids.

This clonotype was observed a few times. The chain employs TRBV12-3 or TRBV12-4 and TRBJ1-3; D is perhaps TRBD1 (6 bases). Trimming removed 5 bases at V and 0 bases at J, with 14 bases between. The CDR3 contains 16 residues. CDR3 residues: CASSPRQAISGNTIYF. In DNA, the CDR3 is TGTGCCAGCAGTCCCAGACAGGCCATCTCTGGAAACACCATATATTTT.

The CDR3 DNA reads TGTGCCAGCAGTTTATCCCCGGGGAATGAGCAGTTCTTC. Amino acid sequence: CASSLSPGNEQFF. The chain has TRBV27 and TRBJ2-1; possibly TRBD2 for D (5 bases). Germline V gene data show CDR1 as MNHEY and CDR2 as SMNVEV (reference sequence). Between the trimmed V and J ends, which lost 0 bases and 7 bases, there was a span of 7 bases. The CDR3 sequence is 13 residues long.

The chain joins TRBV6-6 to TRBJ1-5; D remains unclear. The CDR3 is 14 amino acids. With 0 bases removed from V and 2 bases from J, the gap between germline ends came to 5 bases. CDR1 and CDR2 from the germline V gene are MNHNY and SVGAGI (reference sequence). CDR3 protein: CASSYSEGNQPQHF. DNA for the CDR3: TGTGCCAGCAGTTACTCAGAGGGCAATCAGCCCCAGCATTTT.

On this clonotype: Given a much more abundant clone one base away, this may be a read error. The chain joins TRBV7-2 to TRBJ2-6, with D uncertain. The CDR3 contains 14 residues. Germline assignment: CDR1 SGHTA and CDR2 FQGNSA. Trimming pared 1 base from V and 2 bases from J, leaving 3 bases between. The CDR3: CASSLGAGANVLTF. The CDR3 region has the DNA TGTGCCAGCAGCTTAGGGGCTGGGGCCAACGTCCTGACTTTC.

V usage is TRBV6-5 and J usage is TRBJ1-2, with D possibly matching TRBD1 (5 bases). Trimming cost V 5 bases and J 5 bases, with 18 bases left between them. The CDR3 has 15 amino acids. Germline V CDR1 and CDR2: MNHEY, SVGAGI. CDR3 in amino acids: CASSAEFTGLYGYTF. DNA for the CDR3: TGTGCCAGCAGTGCGGAATTTACGGGGCTGTATGGCTACACCTTC.

The chain links TRBV18 to TRBJ1-1; no definite D call. V lost 4 bases and J 7 bases, leaving 10 bases between the germline ends. This CDR3 comprises 12 residues. Germline CDR1 reads KGHSH; CDR2 reads LQKENI. The CDR3 DNA reads TGTGCCAGCTCACTCGGCCACGGTGAAGCTTTCTTT. Its translation is CASSLGHGEAFF.

This clonotype showed up just a few times. V and J are TRBV5-1 and TRBJ2-2; D possibly corresponds to TRBD2 (5 bases). V lost 6 bases and J 3 bases, leaving 6 bases between the germline ends. The CDR3 is 12 residues long. Germline-derived CDR1 and CDR2 are SGHRS and YFSETQ. Written as DNA, the CDR3 is TGCGCCAGCACGGGATACACCGGGGAGCTGTTTTTT. The encoded protein is CASTGYTGELFF.